This TCR beta chain stems from a study of cytomegalovirus exposure and HLA in healthy donors. PCR involved 60 Vbeta and 13 Jbeta primers. Some clones are missing from TCRdb's copy, which holds only in-frame ones; the method was immunoSEQ multiplex PCR. The sample yields roughly 200,000 clones, approximately 79% seen once. Germline CDR1 and CDR2: MDHEN and SYDVKM. The germline V and J ends were trimmed by 5 bases and 0 bases, with 11 bases remaining between them. The CDR3 has 14 residues. This receptor was taken from a man aged 45-65 years in good health and CMV-seronegative. Sequencing used PBMCs. The rearrangement links TRBV28 to TRBJ2-7, with D unresolved. The CDR3 sequence: CASSPPGVSYEQYF. The CDR3 region has the DNA TGTGCCAGCAGTCCTCCAGGCGTCTCCTACGAGCAGTACTTC.